This TCR beta chain was retrieved from a study of spatial heterogeneity in lung cancer. Trimming took off 5 bases at V and 1 base at J, with 11 bases between the two ends. The germline CDR1 and CDR2 sequences are SGHAT and FQDESV (reference sequence). The length of the CDR3 is 14 residues. This clonotype is categorized as medium-sized. Antigen: not known. Time point noted: sample taken at primary tumor resection. Study findings and constraints: Mutation counts in tumors were tracked by counts of expanded intratumoral alpha and beta TCRs.

TCRdb ran MiXCR on the 5' RACE reads and lists one entry per CDR3 protein. This table holds some 6,200 distinct CDR3 sequences, roughly 13% found once. The sequencing here drew on lung tumor tissue, taken at surgery. The chain joins TRBV11-1 to TRBJ1-1; D gene unclear. This receptor was identified in a male donor with early-stage non-small cell lung cancer. As DNA, the CDR3 is TGTGCCAGCAGCATCGGGCCGACGAACACTGAAGCTTTCTTT. It translates to CASSIGPTNTEAFF.